Presented here are 7 T cell receptor beta chains from one specimen sequenced in a study of blood T cells in healthy people across ages. Primers used in a second PCR of roughly 7 to 11 cycles were a sample-barcoded 5' primer and a J-beta primer mix. MiXCR, run by TCRdb on the 5' RACE reads, gives a single entry per CDR3 protein. The sample contains roughly 1.9 million distinct CDR3 sequences, about 39% of which appear only once. Sequencing was carried out using blood. The receptor set was obtained from a human donor in good health.

This clonotype was observed a handful of times. J is TRBJ1-2 and V is TRBV5-1, with 8 bases that match TRBD1. Germline V gene data show CDR1 as SGHRS and CDR2 as YFSETQ. After removal of 3 bases from V and 6 bases from J, the junction contained 10 bases not matched to a gene. The CDR3 runs 15 residues. The CDR3 nucleotides read TGCGCCAGCAGCTCGCCGACAGGGGCGAAGGATGGCTACACCTTC. Its protein is CASSSPTGAKDGYTF.

This clonotype was counted between two and nine times. The rearrangement links TRBV4-1 to TRBJ2-3; no clear D gene. V lost 6 bases to trimming and J lost 2 bases, with 18 bases between them. Germline CDR1 reads MGHRA; CDR2 reads YSYEKL. There are 16 residues in the CDR3. CDR3 bases: TGCGCCAGCAGTCCCCTCTTCCAAACTACCACAGATACGCAGTATTTT. This translates into CASSPLFQTTTDTQYF.

The chain couples TRBV9 to TRBJ2-5; 13 positions match TRBD2. This CDR3 has 16 residues. The junction had 3 bases not matched to a gene; V was cut back by 3 bases and J by 1 base. Germline V gives CDR1 SGDLS, CDR2 YYNGEE. The DNA of the CDR3 is TGTGCCAGCAGCGGACGACTAGCGGGGGGCCAAGAGACCCAGTACTTC. Translating it yields CASSGRLAGGQETQYF.

This clonotype was seen a handful of times. This chain joins TRBV6-5 and TRBJ2-1; the D gene is possibly TRBD2 (6 bases). Trimming cost V 6 bases and J 3 bases, with 24 bases left between them. This CDR3 contains 18 residues. CDR1 and CDR2 (germline): MNHEY, SVGAGI. In nucleotides, the CDR3 is TGTGCCAGCAGCCCCACCGCGGGGCTACAGACCCACTACAATGAGCAGTTCTTC. Translation gives CASSPTAGLQTHYNEQFF.

The chain employs TRBV4-3 and TRBJ1-1; D is perhaps TRBD1 (6 bases). Germline loops: CDR1 LGHNA, CDR2 YSLEER. This CDR3 has 18 amino acids. V lost 0 bases and J lost 4, with 21 bases in between. This CDR3 is CASSQDRGGFLGGTEAFF. The CDR3 DNA reads TGCGCCAGCAGCCAAGATAGGGGGGGCTTTTTAGGAGGCACTGAAGCTTTCTTT.

The chain employs TRBV5-1 and TRBJ2-3; 12 positions agree with TRBD2. This CDR3 comprises 15 residues. Losses at the gene ends were 4 bases for V and 4 bases for J; bases not matched to a gene: 4. Germline-derived CDR1 and CDR2 are SGHRS and YFSETQ. CDR3 in DNA: TGCGCCAGCAGCCTAGCGGGGGGGATCGCAGATACGCAGTATTTT. Amino acid sequence: CASSLAGGIADTQYF.

This clonotype was counted between two and nine times. This could be a read error, since a much larger clone is one nucleotide away. The CDR3 spells CASSLRTNEKLFF. CDR3 bases: TGTGCCAGCAGCTTGCGAACTAATGAAAAACTGTTTTTT. The chain combines TRBV7-6 with TRBJ1-4; no definite D call. CDR3 size: 13 residues. In germline, CDR1 is SGHVS, CDR2 FNYEAQ. With 3 bases removed from V and 1 base from J, the gap between germline ends came to 3 bases.